This T cell receptor (beta chain) was observed in a study of tumor-infiltrating lymphocytes in primary liver carcinoma (dated by TCRdb to 2015 to 2018). For context, the study as a whole: Roughly 5 patients with histopathologically diagnosed primary liver carcinoma underwent surgical resection in China between 2015 and early 2016. Of the five patients, three men and two women aged 30 to 69 years, four had hepatocellular carcinoma and one had combined HCC and intrahepatic cholangiocarcinoma. The tumors of the five patients were staged as T1-T3 N0M0, with maximum diameters ranging from about 4 to 11 cm. Repertoires from technical replicates were highly reproducible, with mean shared-clone rates roughly 0.86 and correlation coefficients above 0.95. For each liver tumor, the study sampled five regions along with adjacent normal tissue and blood, and applied TCRbeta repertoire sequencing, expression microarrays and whole-exome sequencing. A total of some 35 specimens from 5 patients underwent TCRbeta repertoire sequencing, comprising 25 tumor regions, 5 adjacent noncancerous liver tissues and 5 peripheral blood samples. Each sample produced roughly 3.5 to 7.13 million productive TCRbeta reads, and read depth showed no significant difference between tissue types. The study at large found these results: Because sequencing covered only the TCR beta chain and unpaired alpha chains were not captured, true repertoire diversity is likely underestimated. A significantly larger repertoire fraction was made up by the top 250 clones in tumors than in blood (p = 0.039). Only four or five patients were included in the study, and the authors note that the findings should be validated in a larger study. Pairs of tumor regions showed greater repertoire overlap (mean around 36%) than tumor-adjacent pairs (about 17%) or tumor-blood pairs (around 15%), which is consistent with antigen-driven expansion. Because the samples were bulk and unsorted, CD4+ and CD8+ T cell repertoires could not be compared.

V was cut back by 2 bases and J by 5 bases, leaving a gap of 13 bases between them. Including cysteine and phenylalanine, the CDR3 has 15 amino acids. CDR3 DNA is the only sequence kept; it has 45 bases, read in frame from the first base. CDR1 and CDR2 were assigned from the germline V gene as ENHRY and SYGVKD. TRIzol reagent was used to extract blood RNA from unsorted whole blood, while the DNeasy Blood & Tissue kit provided the germline DNA. At the time of sampling, the patients were treatment-naive and had chronic HBV infection. Before surgery, approximately 4.3 milliliters of peripheral blood were drawn into K2EDTA tubes. Starting from roughly 500 ng total RNA, TCRbeta-specific cDNA was produced by reverse transcription with a constant-region primer and ProtoScript II reverse transcriptase. The TCRbeta libraries were prepared through three rounds of nested multiplex PCR following a slightly modified ARM-PCR procedure. Multiplex TRBV1-TRBV30 forward primers and a Cbeta reverse primer were used in the first two PCR rounds, each of which was run for 9 to 11 cycles. Sample barcodes and Illumina adapters were added in a final 25-cycle PCR with Deep VentR polymerase. Before sequencing, amplicons of 200-500 bp were gel-purified using a QIAquick gel extraction kit. An Illumina HiSeq 2500 was used to sequence the TCRbeta amplicons with 250-bp paired-end reads. From the authors' description of their analysis: Reads were quality-trimmed with Trimmomatic v0.33, and paired reads were merged with FLASH v1.2.11 to recover full CDR3 sequences. V, D and J germline segments were assigned to the rearranged TCRbeta sequences using MiGEC v1.2.1b. Clonotype statistics and Shannon-Wiener diversity indices were calculated with VDJtools v1.0.0. To reduce sampling bias, subsequent analyses other than the diversity analysis used only the 250 most abundant clonotypes in each sample. Clones were called with MiXCR by TCRdb after fastp trimmed the public reads at Q25, and only in-frame beta chains were retained. Each entry merges the rows of one CDR3 protein and shows their most common DNA and genes. The authors' filters were not applied to this entry. The sample table records approximately 330,000 distinct CDR3 sequences; 65% of these occur just once. Together, the top ten hold 5.5% to 8% of the sample.

As for this clonotype: Which antigen it targets is not known. A much larger clonotype is one base distant, so this may be a read error.

Source material: peripheral blood. The chain is encoded by TRBV10-3 joined to TRBJ1-5; D gene: possibly TRBD1, on 5 matching bases. This TCR derives from a man aged 35 to 55 with primary liver carcinoma and hepatitis B virus infection. The CDR3 amino acid sequence is: CAISENRGAHQPQHF. The DNA is as follows: TGTGCCATCAGTGAGAACCGAGGGGCCCATCAGCCCCAGCATTTT.